This TCR beta chain was found in a study of tumor-infiltrating lymphocytes in primary liver carcinoma. About the study: The number of productive TCRbeta reads per sample ranged from roughly 3.5 to 7.13 million and was similar across tissue types.

Germline values: CDR1 ENHRY, CDR2 SYGVKD. This CDR3 comprises 14 residues. Overall study results and limits: Overlap between tumor regions exceeded overlap of tumor with adjacent tissue or blood.

Total RNA amounting to 500 ng was the source from which TCR beta cDNA was made with a constant-region primer. Each TCR beta library was derived from three nested multiplex PCR rounds that employed slightly modified ARM-PCR. PCR rounds one and two used TRBV1-TRBV30 forward primers with a C-beta reverse primer for about 11 cycles each. In TCRdb, the multiplex PCR reads were re-called with MiXCR into one record per CDR3 protein. The sample records roughly 49,000 distinct CDR3 sequences, about 78% being singletons. From unsorted bulk tissue weighing roughly 19-34 mg, DNA and RNA were co-extracted. Each tumor was sampled at four poles and its centre. A word on this clonotype: Its antigen is unidentified. A junction end diverges from the germline sequence, so it may reflect a read error.

Source material: liver tumor tissue from sampling region 5. Specified subset: tumor region T5, tumor centre. The chain recombines TRBV10-3 with TRBJ1-5; D is undetermined. The TCR comes from a man aged 40-49 years with primary liver carcinoma and hepatitis B virus infection. The CDR3 DNA sequence: TGTGCCATCATTGAGAGGGAAGCGAATCAGCCCCAGCATTTT. Translating it yields CAIIEREANQPQHF.